What follows are 17 T cell receptor beta chains derived from one specimen sequenced in a study of cytomegalovirus exposure and HLA in healthy donors. PCR was performed using 60 Vbeta and 13 Jbeta primers. The assay was immunoSEQ multiplex PCR, and TCRdb's table has in-frame clones only and misses some. The repertoire includes over 200,000 clones, under 90% of them detected once, and 1% to 1.5% sits in the top ten. The sequenced sample consisted of PBMCs. These receptor sequences come from a human donor in good health.

The gene calls are TRBV19 and TRBJ2-7; no clear D gene. Per germline, CDR1 LNHDA and CDR2 SQIVND (reference sequence). Trimming removed 1 base from V and 7 bases from J, with 8 bases in between. The CDR3 covers 12 residues. The CDR3 here is CASSIAGREQYF. CDR3 coding DNA: TGTGCCAGTAGTATAGCAGGAAGGGAGCAGTACTTC.

The chain carries TRBV6-5 and TRBJ1-2; no firm D call. This CDR3 has 15 residues. V lost 0 bases and J 4 bases, leaving 12 bases between the germline ends. From germline, CDR1 is MNHEY and CDR2 SVGAGI. The CDR3 region is CASSYSISGSYGYTF. The CDR3 nucleotides read TGTGCCAGCAGTTACTCCATCTCGGGATCCTATGGCTACACCTTC.

The chain has TRBV5-4 and TRBJ2-7, with 7 bases that match TRBD1. Trimming at V came to 0 bases and at J to 2 bases, leaving 5 bases not matched to a gene. This CDR3 has 15 amino acids. Per germline, CDR1 SGHNT and CDR2 YYREEE (reference sequence). The CDR3 reads CASSLGQGLTYEQYF. The DNA for the CDR3 is TGTGCCAGCAGCTTGGGACAGGGCCTCACCTACGAGCAGTACTTC.

In DNA form, the CDR3 reads TGTGCCAGCAGCCGAAGGGGTTTGAACACTGAAGCTTTCTTT. Protein product: CASSRRGLNTEAFF. The chain uses TRBV5-6 and TRBJ1-1; D is possibly TRBD1 (5 bases). Germline CDR1 SGHDT, CDR2 YYEEEE. Trimming removed 4 bases at V and 0 bases at J, with 10 bases between. This CDR3 has 14 residues. The full variable domain, its missing parts supplied by reference TRBV5-6 and TRBJ1-1, is DAGVTQSPTHLIKTRGQQVTLRCSPKSGHDTVSWYQQALGQGPQFIFQYYEEEERQRGNFPDRFSGHQFPNYSSELNVNALLLGDSALYLCASSRRGLNTEAFFGQGTRLTVV.

The gene calls are TRBV6-1 and TRBJ2-1; 15 nucleotides line up with TRBD2. Germline CDR1 and CDR2: MNHNS and SASEGT. V dropped 4 bases and J dropped 8; count of bases not matched to a gene: 0. The CDR3 runs to 14 residues. CDR3 DNA: TGTGCCAGCAGTGGGACTAGCGGGAGGGATGAGCAGTTCTTC. It translates to CASSGTSGRDEQFF.

Only one count was recorded for this clone. V is TRBV15 and J is TRBJ1-5; a possible D gene is TRBD1 (6 bases). The CDR3 covers 14 residues. Germline CDR1 is LNHNV and CDR2 is YYDKDF (reference sequence). V was cut by 0 bases and J by 9 bases, with 12 bases left in between. CDR3 DNA sequence: TGTGCCACCAGCAGAGACGCAGGGGTTTGGCCCCAGCATTTT. Its protein is CATSRDAGVWPQHF.

The genes are TRBV9 and TRBJ1-2; 7 bases align to TRBD1. V shed 1 base and J 7 bases; nucleotides not matched to a gene: 16. The V gene's germline CDR1 is SGDLS and CDR2 YYNGEE. This CDR3 is 17 amino acids long. CDR3 in DNA: TGTGCCAGCAGCGTATTTGTGTCAGGGGGAATGTTGTTTGGCTACACCTTC. Amino acids: CASSVFVSGGMLFGYTF. The entire variable domain, with the rest obtained from reference TRBV9 and TRBJ1-2, is as follows: DSGVTQTPKHLITATGQRVTLRCSPRSGDLSVYWYQQSLDQGLQFLIQYYNGEERAKGNILERFSAQQFPDLHSELNLSSLELGDSALYFCASSVFVSGGMLFGYTFGSGTRLTVV.

The rearrangement joins TRBV7-6 to TRBJ1-3, with a tentative D call TRBD1 (5 bases). Looked up from germline, CDR1 is SGHVS and CDR2 is FNYEAQ. The CDR3 covers 16 residues. V was clipped by 4 bases and J by 2 bases, with 15 bases between them. Here the CDR3 reads CASSSAPLGPGNTIYF. The CDR3 nucleotides are TGTGCCAGCAGCTCCGCTCCTTTGGGGCCTGGAAACACCATATATTTT.

This chain uses TRBV27 with TRBJ1-6; perhaps TRBD1 as D (5 bases). Germline V gives CDR1 MNHEY, CDR2 SMNVEV (reference sequence). The CDR3 has 15 residues. The V and J ends lost 3 bases and 7 bases respectively, with 13 bases between them. The CDR3 spells CASSFKGVENSPLHF. For the CDR3, the DNA is TGTGCCAGCAGTTTTAAAGGGGTTGAGAATTCACCCCTCCACTTT.

The rearrangement links TRBV7-2 to TRBJ2-3; D is possibly TRBD2 (7 bases). Trimming took off 2 bases at V and 0 bases at J, with 15 bases between the two ends. The CDR3 consists of 17 residues. CDR1 and CDR2 (germline): SGHTA, FQGNSA. CDR3 in DNA: TGTGCCAGCAGCTTACGGGGGGCGCCTACTAGCACAGATACGCAGTATTTT. Amino acids: CASSLRGAPTSTDTQYF.

J is TRBJ2-7 and V is TRBV7-9; D call uncertain. Germline V gene data show CDR1 as SEHNR and CDR2 as FQNEAQ (reference sequence). The CDR3 contains 12 residues. The V and J ends lost 4 bases and 2 bases respectively, with 6 bases between them. The CDR3 coding sequence is TGTGCCAGCAGCTATGAGGCCTACGAGCAGTACTTC. It translates to CASSYEAYEQYF. Full variable domain (remainder filled in from reference TRBV7-9 and TRBJ2-7): DTGVSQNPRHKITKRGQNVTFRCDPISEHNRLYWYRQTLGQGPEFLTYFQNEAQLEKSRLLSDRFSAERPKGSFSTLEIQRTEQGDSAMYLCASSYEAYEQYFGPGTRLTVT.

V gene TRBV4-2 combines with J gene TRBJ2-7; D unclear. Deletions cut 3 bases from V and 3 bases from J, with 12 bases between. This CDR3 has 14 residues. Germline assignment: CDR1 LGHNA and CDR2 YNFKEQ. The CDR3 is CASSQNAEDYEQYF. DNA for the CDR3: TGTGCCAGCAGCCAGAATGCAGAGGACTACGAGCAGTACTTC.

This sequence joins TRBV5-6 and TRBJ2-5; tentative D call: TRBD1 (5 bases). The J call is doubtful: the DNA matches TRBJ2-7 better. The CDR3 spans 13 residues. CDR1 and CDR2 (germline): SGHDT, YYEEEE. The DNA of the CDR3 is TGTGCCAGCAGCTTGGTGGCAGGGTACGAGCAGTACTTC. Its protein is CASSLVAGYEQYF.

The chain recombines TRBV28 with TRBJ1-4; possibly TRBD1 for D (6 bases). V lost 11 bases to trimming and J lost 7 bases, with 20 bases between them. CDR1 MDHEN and CDR2 SYDVKM come from the germline V gene. The CDR3 contains 14 residues. The DNA for the CDR3 is TGTGCCGGTCGCCGGGGAGGGGGAGGTGAAAAACTGTTTTTT. Translating gives CAGRRGGGGEKLFF. Complete variable domain (other parts from reference TRBV28 and TRBJ1-4): DVKVTQSSRYLVKRTGEKVFLECVQDMDHENMFWYRQDPGLGLRLIYFSYDVKMKEKGDIPEGYSVSREKKERFSLILESASTNQTSMYLCAGRRGGGGEKLFFGSGTQLSVL.

The chain is built from TRBV4-1 and TRBJ2-1, with 8 bases identical to TRBD2. The CDR3 runs 15 residues. Looked up from germline, CDR1 is MGHRA and CDR2 is YSYEKL. Trimming cost V 6 bases and J 8 bases; bases outside gene matches: 12. The CDR3 loop is CASRYREREWHEQFF. The CDR3 coding sequence is TGCGCCAGCAGGTATCGGGAGCGGGAGTGGCATGAGCAGTTCTTC.

The chain carries TRBV28 and TRBJ1-5; TRBD1 matches at 9 bases. The trim removed 5 bases at V and 2 bases at J, leaving 13 bases unmatched. Germline V CDR1 and CDR2: MDHEN, SYDVKM. CDR3 size: 18 residues. The DNA for the CDR3 is TGTGCCAGCAGTCAGCACGGGACAGGGTATTTCGGCAATCAGCCCCAGCATTTT. It specifies CASSQHGTGYFGNQPQHF. Using reference TRBV28 and TRBJ1-5 for the parts outside the CDR3, the full variable domain is DVKVTQSSRYLVKRTGEKVFLECVQDMDHENMFWYRQDPGLGLRLIYFSYDVKMKEKGDIPEGYSVSREKKERFSLILESASTNQTSMYLCASSQHGTGYFGNQPQHFGDGTRLSIL.

The chain recombines TRBV14 with TRBJ2-7; the match to TRBD1 covers 8 bases. This CDR3 region has 15 residues. Germline V lookup: CDR1 SGHDN, CDR2 FVKESK. Germline trimming cut 4 bases from V and 4 bases from J; bases unmatched to any gene: 9. CDR3 nucleotide sequence: TGTGCCAGCAGCCCTCGGACAGGGACGTTGTACGAGCAGTACTTC. Protein product: CASSPRTGTLYEQYF.